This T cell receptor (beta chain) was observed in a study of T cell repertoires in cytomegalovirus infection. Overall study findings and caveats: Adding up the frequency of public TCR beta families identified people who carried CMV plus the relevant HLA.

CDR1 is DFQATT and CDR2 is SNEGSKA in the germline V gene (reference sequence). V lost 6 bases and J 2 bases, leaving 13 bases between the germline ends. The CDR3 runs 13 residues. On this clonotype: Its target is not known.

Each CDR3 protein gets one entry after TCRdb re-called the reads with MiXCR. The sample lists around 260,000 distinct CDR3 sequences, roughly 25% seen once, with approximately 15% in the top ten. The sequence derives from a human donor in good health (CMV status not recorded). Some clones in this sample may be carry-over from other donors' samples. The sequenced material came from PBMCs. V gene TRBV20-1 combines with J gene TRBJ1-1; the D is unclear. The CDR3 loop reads CSAMTQANTEAFF. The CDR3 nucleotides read TGCAGTGCAATGACACAAGCCAACACTGAAGCTTTCTTT.